Below are 26 T cell receptor beta chains sequenced from a single sample in a study of shared clonotypes between healthy human individuals (dated by TCRdb to between 2020 and 2021). The library was built by means of the immunoSEQ multiplex PCR assay. The immuneACCESS repertoire file appears here via TCRdb, limited to in-frame rearrangements. These files lack a portion of the clones; in checked studies, under half of the deficit traces to unresolved V genes, and the cause of the others is not known. This sample is represented by hundreds of thousands of clones; 90% to 96% of them were singletons. Jointly, the top ten make up roughly 0.06% of the sample. Material for sequencing was naive CD4+ T cells sorted from blood. The label giving this sample's cell subset or site can be read as: CD45RA+ positively selected. The receptors derive from a woman under 40 in good health.

The chain links TRBV6-4 to TRBJ2-7; 9 bases agree with TRBD2. The germline CDR1 and CDR2 sequences are MRHNA and SNTAGT. V shed 11 bases, J shed 3 bases, and the junction held 17 bases outside the gene matches. This CDR3 spans 16 amino acids. The CDR3 spells CAGEGATSGDLYEQYF. In nucleotides, the CDR3 is TGTGCCGGAGAGGGGGCGACTAGCGGAGACCTCTACGAGCAGTACTTC.

The chain employs TRBV10-2 and TRBJ2-3; 9 bases align to TRBD1. J lost 3 bases, V lost 9 bases, and 7 bases had no gene match. This CDR3 has 14 residues. The germline V gene encodes CDR1 WSHSY and CDR2 SAAADI. This chain's CDR3 is CASGPGQGTDTQYF. CDR3 in DNA: TGCGCCAGTGGGCCGGGACAGGGAACAGATACGCAGTATTTT.

The chain employs TRBV5-1 and TRBJ2-7; TRBD2 aligns across 10 bases. Germline CDR1 and CDR2: SGHRS and YFSETQ. CDR3 length: 15 amino acids. The J segment lost 4 bases and the V segment lost 0 bases, leaving 4 bases of the junction unmatched. The CDR3 DNA reads as TGCGCCAGCAGCTTGGTGCTAGCGGGAGCTTACGAGCAGTACTTC. It encodes CASSLVLAGAYEQYF.

The gene calls are TRBV7-6 and TRBJ2-5; 7 bases line up with TRBD1. This CDR3 region has 15 residues. In germline, CDR1 is SGHVS, CDR2 FNYEAQ. J was trimmed by 5 bases and V by 5 bases; bases with no gene match: 11. The CDR3, as DNA: TGTGCCAGCAGCCCTAGAGAGGGGGCGAGGGAGACCCAGTACTTC. Encoded protein: CASSPREGARETQYF.

This rearrangement joins TRBV28 to TRBJ2-3; TRBD2 matches 9 bases. The CDR3 totals 17 residues. V shed 6 bases, J shed 5 bases, and the junction held 15 bases outside the gene matches. CDR1 is MDHEN, CDR2 SYDVKM, per germline. The CDR3 DNA reads as TGTGCCAGCAGCCCTAGAGGGCGGGAGGGCCCTTTAGATACGCAGTATTTT. This gives the protein CASSPRGREGPLDTQYF. Together with reference TRBV28 and TRBJ2-3, the CDR3 gives the full variable domain: DVKVTQSSRYLVKRTGEKVFLECVQDMDHENMFWYRQDPGLGLRLIYFSYDVKMKEKGDIPEGYSVSREKKERFSLILESASTNQTSMYLCASSPRGREGPLDTQYFGPGTRLTVL.

This clone has only one observation. The chain recombines TRBV27 with TRBJ1-1, with D hard to call. CDR3 length: 14 amino acids. V lost 6 bases to trimming and J lost 6 bases, with 17 bases between them. Germline values: CDR1 MNHEY, CDR2 SMNVEV (reference sequence). CDR3 DNA sequence: TGTGCCAGCAGATCAACCGGGGTCGATGCTGAAGCTTTCTTT. Protein product: CASRSTGVDAEAFF.

The rearrangement links TRBV2 to TRBJ2-2, with D tentatively TRBD1 (5 bases). CDR1 and CDR2 (germline): SNHLY, FYNNEI. This CDR3 has 15 residues. V gave up 8 bases and J gave up 1 base, with 14 bases separating them. CDR3 sequence: CASARQWVNTGELFF. CDR3 coding DNA: TGTGCCAGCGCCCGACAGTGGGTGAACACCGGGGAGCTGTTTTTT.

This chain connects TRBV14 to TRBJ1-4; a possible D gene is TRBD1 (6 bases). This CDR3 comprises 13 residues. Germline loops: CDR1 SGHDN, CDR2 FVKESK. V lost 1 base to trimming and J lost 8 bases, with 8 bases between them. The CDR3: CASSQVGGEKLFF. The CDR3 nucleotides read TGTGCCAGCAGCCAAGTAGGGGGGGAAAAACTGTTTTTT.

J is TRBJ2-1 and V is TRBV5-5; maybe TRBD1 (6 bases). This CDR3 region has 15 residues. The germline V and J ends were trimmed by 5 bases and 4 bases, with 16 bases remaining between them. The germline V gene encodes CDR1 SGHKS and CDR2 YYEKEE (reference sequence). CDR3 sequence reads: CASRLPGHTYNEQFF. In DNA form, the CDR3 reads TGTGCCAGCAGATTACCGGGACACACATACAATGAGCAGTTCTTC.

This sequence joins TRBV10-1 and TRBJ2-5, with unresolved D. With 11 bases removed from V and 7 bases from J, the gap between germline ends came to 17 bases. The germline gives CDR1 WNHNN, CDR2 SYGVQD (reference sequence). CDR3 length equals 12 residues. CDR3 loop: CASQADGPTQYF. The CDR3 DNA sequence: TGCGCCTCCCAGGCGGACGGACCGACCCAGTACTTC.

V gene TRBV4-1 combines with J gene TRBJ1-2, with 8 bases matching TRBD1. In germline, CDR1 is MGHRA, CDR2 YSYEKL. This CDR3 comprises 15 residues. V shed 7 bases, J shed 4 bases, and the junction held 11 bases outside the gene matches. CDR3 protein: CASTDLTGVIYGYTF. Here the CDR3 DNA reads TGCGCCAGCACGGACCTGACAGGGGTTATCTATGGCTACACCTTC.

The chain couples TRBV5-1 to TRBJ2-5, with D perhaps TRBD1 (6 bases). Germline V gives CDR1 SGHRS, CDR2 YFSETQ. Trimming took 2 bases from V and 0 from J, leaving 11 bases between them. CDR3 length equals 15 residues. This CDR3 reads CASSFRGGNQETQYF. The CDR3 DNA sequence: TGCGCCAGCAGCTTTCGAGGGGGTAACCAAGAGACCCAGTACTTC.

The CDR3 DNA follows: TGTGCCAGCCATCCGTCGGGGGCCAACAATCAGCCCCAGCATTTT. This sequence encodes CASHPSGANNQPQHF. The J gene is TRBJ1-5, the V gene TRBV6-5, with D possibly being TRBD1 (6 bases). In germline, CDR1 is MNHEY, CDR2 SVGAGI. Trimming cost V 8 bases and J 3 bases, with 17 bases left between them. The CDR3 is 15 residues long.

The rearrangement joins TRBV10-2 to TRBJ1-5; TRBD1 matches 11 bases. The V segment lost 11 bases and the J segment 3 bases; nucleotides outside the gene matches: 18. CDR1 WSHSY and CDR2 SAAADI come from the germline V gene. This CDR3 spans 18 amino acids. CDR3 sequence: CAGVGTGGDFFSNQPQHF. In DNA form, the CDR3 reads TGCGCCGGCGTGGGGACAGGGGGTGACTTTTTTTCCAATCAGCCCCAGCATTTT.

V usage is TRBV19 and J usage is TRBJ2-7; 9 bases match TRBD2. CDR3 length: 14 residues. V trimming: 4 bases; J trimming: 3 bases; junction bases outside the gene matches: 4. The germline V gene has CDR1 LNHDA and CDR2 SQIVND (reference sequence). As DNA, the CDR3 is TGTGCCAGTAGTAAAGCGGGAGGCCACTACGAGCAGTACTTC. Translated: CASSKAGGHYEQYF.

The J gene is TRBJ2-5, the V gene TRBV4-2, with 7 bases matching TRBD2. V shed 1 base, J shed 6 bases, and the junction held 8 bases outside the gene matches. This CDR3 comprises 15 residues. Germline assignment: CDR1 LGHNA and CDR2 YNFKEQ. CDR3 region: CASSQADGGGQTQYF. The CDR3 DNA follows: TGTGCCAGCAGCCAAGCCGACGGGGGAGGGCAGACCCAGTACTTC.

The chain links TRBV6-5 to TRBJ2-7; D not resolved. Deletions cut 6 bases from V and 7 bases from J, with 16 bases between. Germline V gives CDR1 MNHEY, CDR2 SVGAGI. The CDR3 is made up of 13 amino acids. The CDR3: CASSPSGSREQYF. The DNA for the CDR3 is TGTGCCAGCAGCCCCAGTGGGTCTCGGGAGCAGTACTTC.

The chain uses TRBV29-1 and TRBJ1-4, with D maybe TRBD1 (5 bases). Per the germline V gene, CDR1 is SQVTM and CDR2 is ANQGSEA. This CDR3 has 12 amino acids. V was clipped by 6 bases and J by 7 bases, with 12 bases between them. The CDR3 nucleotides are TGCAGCGTGCGGGGTGGGGCTGAAAAACTGTTTTTT. It is translated as CSVRGGAEKLFF.

The gene calls are TRBV10-2 and TRBJ2-7; 7 bases align to TRBD2. The CDR3 covers 15 residues. CDR1 WSHSY and CDR2 SAAADI come from the germline V gene. V was pared by 7 bases and J by 3 bases, with 12 bases of the junction left unmatched. Here the CDR3 reads CASMGGRAIGYEQYF. The CDR3 DNA sequence: TGCGCCAGCATGGGGGGGAGGGCCATTGGCTACGAGCAGTACTTC.

This sequence joins TRBV19 and TRBJ1-5, with 7 bases lining up with TRBD1. The CDR3 is 13 amino acids. Trimming at V came to 9 bases and at J to 7 bases, leaving 9 bases not matched to a gene. Looked up from germline, CDR1 is LNHDA and CDR2 is SQIVND (reference sequence). As DNA, the CDR3 is TGTGCCAGCGATCGACAGGGAGCCCAGCCCCAGCATTTT. It translates to CASDRQGAQPQHF.

The chain combines TRBV28 with TRBJ2-6; tentative D call: TRBD2 (6 bases). Per germline, CDR1 MDHEN and CDR2 SYDVKM. The CDR3 totals 16 residues. The V end lost 10 bases, the J end lost 4 bases, and 20 bases lay between the germline ends. DNA of the CDR3: TGTGCCACAGCCTCGGGGGAGCTCGTGGGGGCCAACGTCCTGACTTTC. Encoded protein: CATASGELVGANVLTF.

This chain uses TRBV28 with TRBJ1-5; the D is unclear. Trimming took off 10 bases at V and 0 bases at J, with 13 bases between the two ends. Germline V gives CDR1 MDHEN, CDR2 SYDVKM. The CDR3 covers 14 residues. In nucleotides, the CDR3 is TGTGCCATTCATCCCTCTTATAGCAATCAGCCCCAGCATTTT. It translates to CAIHPSYSNQPQHF.

The V gene is TRBV19, the J gene TRBJ2-7; TRBD1 matches at 8 bases. The CDR3 totals 15 residues. The V and J ends lost 6 bases and 3 bases, in that order; junction bases with no gene match: 10. Looked up from germline, CDR1 is LNHDA and CDR2 is SQIVND (reference sequence). In DNA form, the CDR3 reads TGTGCCAGTAGCCGCTCCGGGACAGGCAACTACGAGCAGTACTTC. Encoded protein: CASSRSGTGNYEQYF. Together with reference TRBV19 and TRBJ2-7, the CDR3 gives the full variable domain: DGGITQSPKYLFRKEGQNVTLSCEQNLNHDAMYWYRQDPGQGLRLIYYSQIVNDFQKGDIAEGYSVSREKKESFPLTVTSAQKNPTAFYLCASSRSGTGNYEQYFGPGTRLTVT.

This clone was observed a single time. V gene TRBV4-2 combines with J gene TRBJ1-1, with D tentatively TRBD1 (6 bases). V gave up 5 bases and J gave up 1 base, with 23 bases separating them. The CDR3 totals 18 residues. Germline CDR1 is LGHNA and CDR2 is YNFKEQ. CDR3 bases: TGTGCCAGCAGCATTCACCACCCCCAGGGGTTCTCGAACACTGAAGCTTTCTTT. Translated: CASSIHHPQGFSNTEAFF.

In its sample, this clone was seen once. Distinct nucleotide sequences in the sample also encode this CDR3. The J gene is TRBJ2-3, the V gene TRBV10-3; possibly TRBD2 for D (6 bases). There are 13 residues in the CDR3. Per germline, CDR1 ENHRY and CDR2 SYGVKD. The ends were cut back, 3 bases at V and 3 bases at J, with 7 bases in the middle. CDR3 coding DNA: TGTGCCATCAGTGACCGGGAGACAGATACGCAGTATTTT. It translates to CAISDRETDTQYF.

V gene TRBV2 combines with J gene TRBJ1-2; D is ambiguous. Trimming left V 7 bases short and J 7 bases short, with 16 bases between. The germline gives CDR1 SNHLY, CDR2 FYNNEI. The CDR3 spans 13 residues. This chain's CDR3 is CASNLFTDLGYTF. CDR3 in DNA: TGTGCCAGCAATCTATTCACGGACCTTGGCTACACCTTC.